This passage covers 20 T cell receptor beta chains from one sample sequenced in a study of blood T cell repertoires in COVID-19. This table comes from immunoSEQ multiplex PCR, and its TCRdb copy is limited to in-frame clones, with some not included. The table has over 20,000 clones, about 91% seen once. Input material: peripheral blood. The source is a woman aged 70-85 years with active COVID-19.

The chain is built from TRBV7-6 and TRBJ1-3; 7 bases agree with TRBD1. CDR1 and CDR2 (germline): SGHVS, FNYEAQ. Trimming took 4 bases from V and 0 from J; bases not matched to a gene: 6. This CDR3 is 16 amino acids long. The CDR3: CASSSTSGGSGNTIYF. CDR3 sequence (DNA): TGTGCCAGCAGCTCAACGTCAGGGGGCTCTGGAAACACCATATATTTT.

CDR3 DNA sequence: TGCAGCGTTGAAGATCTGGCGGGATGGTACAATGAGCAGTTCTTC. Protein product: CSVEDLAGWYNEQFF. V and J are TRBV29-1 and TRBJ2-1; TRBD2 might be the D (6 bases). V was cut by 0 bases and J by 4 bases, with 13 bases left in between. Germline assignment: CDR1 SQVTM and CDR2 ANQGSEA. The CDR3 has 15 residues.

This clone occurred a few times. V gene TRBV29-1 combines with J gene TRBJ2-7; TRBD1 might be the D (6 bases). The CDR3 has 13 amino acids. In germline, CDR1 is SQVTM, CDR2 ANQGSEA. V was trimmed by 8 bases and J by 2 bases, leaving 16 bases between them. CDR3 DNA sequence: TGCAGCATCCGACCAGGGGCCACCTACGAGCAGTACTTC. Translation: CSIRPGATYEQYF.

The chain carries TRBV5-1 and TRBJ2-5; the match to TRBD2 covers 7 bases. The junction had 10 bases not matched to a gene; V was cut back by 3 bases and J by 5 bases. The CDR3 has 15 amino acids. Germline V gene data show CDR1 as SGHRS and CDR2 as YFSETQ. The CDR3 coding sequence is TGCGCCAGCAGCTGGGGGGGTCGCGGGGCGGAGACCCAGTACTTC. Protein sequence: CASSWGGRGAETQYF.

This clone was picked up one time. The chain recombines TRBV10-3 with TRBJ2-7, with D perhaps TRBD2 (6 bases). Germline lookup yields CDR1 ENHRY and CDR2 SYGVKD. The CDR3 runs to 14 residues. V lost 8 bases to trimming and J lost 0 bases, with 14 bases between them. The chain's CDR3 is CAIAAGGSSYEQYF. The CDR3 DNA is TGTGCCATCGCCGCTGGGGGGTCCTCCTACGAGCAGTACTTC.

The chain recombines TRBV24-1 with TRBJ2-5; 7 bases align to TRBD2. This CDR3 has 13 residues. Germline-derived CDR1 and CDR2 are KGHDR and SFDVKD. J gave up 6 bases and V 9 bases, and 9 bases lay outside the gene matches. CDR3 coding DNA: TGTGCCACCCGGGGCGCGGGGGAGCAGACCCAGTACTTC. Its protein product is CATRGAGEQTQYF.

This chain joins TRBV6-4 and TRBJ1-2; TRBD1 aligns across 10 bases. Trimming at V came to 5 bases and at J to 2 bases, leaving 5 bases not matched to a gene. This CDR3 is 15 amino acids long. The germline V gene encodes CDR1 MRHNA and CDR2 SNTAGT. CDR3 coding DNA: TGTGCCAGCAGTACCGGGACAGGGGCCAACTATGGCTACACCTTC. This sequence encodes CASSTGTGANYGYTF.

This sequence joins TRBV28 and TRBJ1-1; D unclear. Germline V gene sequence: CDR1 MDHEN, CDR2 SYDVKM. V lost 5 bases to trimming and J lost 7 bases, with 11 bases between them. This CDR3 comprises 12 residues. CDR3 region: CASSGKAGEAFF. The CDR3 DNA follows: TGTGCCAGCAGTGGGAAAGCGGGTGAAGCTTTCTTT.

This rearrangement joins TRBV4-2 to TRBJ2-2; the match to TRBD2 covers 8 bases. This CDR3 has 15 residues. Germline CDR1 LGHNA, CDR2 YNFKEQ. The trim removed 6 bases at V and 1 base at J, leaving 4 bases unmatched. This CDR3 reads CASSPSGRNTGELFF. CDR3 nucleotides: TGTGCCAGCAGTCCTAGCGGGCGGAACACCGGGGAGCTGTTTTTT.

The V call is TRBV5-5, the J call TRBJ1-2, with D possibly matching TRBD1 (5 bases). The V gene's germline CDR1 is SGHKS and CDR2 YYEKEE (reference sequence). This CDR3 is 14 amino acids long. V was clipped by 3 bases and J by 5 bases, with 14 bases between them. The DNA of the CDR3 is TGTGCCAGCAGCTGGCCGACAGCTTCTTATGGCTACACCTTC. Its translation is CASSWPTASYGYTF.

The chain employs TRBV5-1 and TRBJ2-1, with 8 bases aligning to TRBD1. Germline assignment: CDR1 SGHRS and CDR2 YFSETQ. The V segment lost 0 bases and the J segment 7 bases; nucleotides outside the gene matches: 9. This CDR3 is 16 amino acids long. CDR3 DNA: TGCGCCAGCAGCTTGGACGGCAGGGGGCGCGATAATGAGCAGTTCTTC. This encodes CASSLDGRGRDNEQFF. The complete variable domain, with remaining parts taken from reference TRBV5-1 and TRBJ2-1, reads KAGVTQTPRYLIKTRGQQVTLSCSPISGHRSVSWYQQTPGQGLQFLFEYFSETQRNKGNFPGRFSGRQFSNSRSEMNVSTLELGDSALYLCASSLDGRGRDNEQFFGPGTRLTVL.

The genes are TRBV15 and TRBJ2-1; D is ambiguous. CDR1 is LNHNV, CDR2 YYDKDF, per germline (reference sequence). The V end lost 0 bases, the J end lost 12 bases, and 12 bases lay between the germline ends. This CDR3 region has 13 residues. The CDR3: CATSRDLRSVQFF. The CDR3 coding sequence is TGTGCCACCAGCAGAGATCTTAGGAGCGTGCAGTTCTTC.

The rearrangement uses TRBV24-1 and TRBJ2-1; 8 bases line up with TRBD2. Losses at the gene ends were 0 bases for V and 0 bases for J; bases not matched to a gene: 6. CDR1 and CDR2 (germline): KGHDR, SFDVKD. The CDR3 has 18 amino acids. The CDR3 DNA reads as TGTGCCACCAGTGATTTGGTTAGCGGGGAAGCCTCCTACAATGAGCAGTTCTTC. Translated, it gives CATSDLVSGEASYNEQFF.

V usage is TRBV28 and J usage is TRBJ1-5; D is undetermined. This CDR3 is built from 13 residues. With 4 bases removed from V and 5 bases from J, the gap between germline ends came to 9 bases. The V gene's germline CDR1 is MDHEN and CDR2 SYDVKM. The CDR3 coding sequence is TGTGCCAGCAGTTCAGACATCGATCAGCCCCAGCATTTT. The encoded protein is CASSSDIDQPQHF.

J is TRBJ2-3 and V is TRBV5-1, with 7 bases fitting TRBD2. Germline V gene data show CDR1 as SGHRS and CDR2 as YFSETQ. Unmatched junction bases numbered 2, after V lost 0 bases and J lost 1 base. The CDR3 totals 15 residues. Written as DNA, the CDR3 is TGCGCCAGCAGCTTGGGGGCGGGAGGCACAGATACGCAGTATTTT. Amino acid sequence: CASSLGAGGTDTQYF.

The chain has TRBV4-2 and TRBJ1-3; D unresolved. V shed 3 bases and J shed 11 bases, with 14 bases lying between them. The CDR3 has 13 residues. Germline CDR1 reads LGHNA; CDR2 reads YNFKEQ. The CDR3 DNA is TGTGCCAGCAGCCAGCAAAGCGTAAGCCCCATATATTTT. Protein sequence: CASSQQSVSPIYF.

J is TRBJ2-7 and V is TRBV5-1, with TRBD1 matching over 9 bases. With 3 bases clipped from V and 8 bases from J, the junction kept 6 bases outside the gene matches. The CDR3 loop spans 13 amino acids. Germline lookup yields CDR1 SGHRS and CDR2 YFSETQ. CDR3 protein: CASSSGDRVKQYF. In nucleotides, the CDR3 is TGCGCCAGCAGCTCCGGGGACAGGGTTAAGCAGTACTTC.

The gene calls are TRBV6-2 or TRBV6-3 and TRBJ1-4, with TRBD1 matching over 10 bases. After removal of 5 bases from V and 7 bases from J, the junction contained 7 bases not matched to a gene. The V gene's germline CDR1 is MNHEY and CDR2 SVGEGT. The length of the CDR3 is 15 residues. CDR3 region: CASSRQGARLEKLFF. CDR3 nucleotide sequence: TGTGCCAGCAGTCGACAGGGGGCGCGGCTTGAAAAACTGTTTTTT.

The gene calls are TRBV7-4 and TRBJ2-7; 8 bases map to TRBD1. The CDR3 has 14 residues. Germline lookup yields CDR1 SGHVT and CDR2 SQSDAQ. The trim removed 5 bases at V and 6 bases at J, leaving 9 bases unmatched. CDR3 residues: CASSQSRDRGEQYF. CDR3 nucleotides: TGTGCCAGCAGCCAGAGTCGCGACAGGGGCGAGCAGTACTTC.

This chain links TRBV6-6 with TRBJ2-4; TRBD2 aligns across 9 bases. CDR1 is MNHNY and CDR2 is SVGAGI in the germline V gene (reference sequence). The CDR3 length is 16 residues. Trimming took 5 bases from V and 0 from J; bases not matched to a gene: 5. Here the CDR3 DNA reads TGTGCCAGCAGTACGACTAGCGGACTAGCCAAAAACATTCAGTACTTC. Its translation is CASSTTSGLAKNIQYF.